This record concerns one TCR beta chain sequence. Its cognate antigen has yet to be identified. One base away there is no much larger clone; base qualities are not given. The germline V gene (reference sequence) specifies SGHNT as CDR1 and YYREEE as CDR2. There are 14 amino acids in the CDR3, from cysteine to phenylalanine inclusive. The retained sequence is limited to the CDR3, 42 bases, with the frame set at the first base. V gives up 3 bases and J gives up 2 bases, and the segment between their germline ends measures 11 bases. The sample's time point, from its label and the paper: progressive disease on ibrutinib. For TCR beta library preparation, approximately 2.2 micrograms of genomic DNA were isolated from cryopreserved PBMCs. Longitudinal blood samples from CLL patients receiving ibrutinib monotherapy were subjected to high-throughput TCR beta sequencing. The patients took part in an open-label, single-center phase 2 trial of ibrutinib monotherapy.

A MiSeq instrument was used for deep resolution sequencing, which targeted depths ranging from 1 in 1 million up to 1 in 200,000 T cells, with coverage averaging 10x for each clonotype. The immunoSEQ hsTCRB Kit was used to generate TCR beta libraries. The authors' pipeline ran thus. The data were analyzed with ImmunoSEQ Analyzer and ImmunoSEQ Data Assistant, and V, D and J gene assignments followed IMGT definitions. Clonality, which ranges from 0 to 1, was calculated as one minus the normalized Shannon entropy of productive rearrangement frequencies. Only overrepresented clonotypes making up at least 0.05% of each patient's repertoire were included in the public clonotype analysis. Some 13 repertoires from age-matched healthy donors, obtained from immuneACCESS, served as clonality controls. TCRdb holds this immuneACCESS table with in-frame rearrangements only. Some clones are missing; in checked studies, unresolved V genes explain under half, and the rest has no known cause. V, J and clone size are taken as reported in that table, and D and trimming were inferred from the DNA itself. Across this sample there are 53,000 or so clones, with 54% seen only once. The ten largest clones capture approximately 24% of the sample.

This sample was included in a study of cytotoxic CD8 clonotypes in ibrutinib-treated CLL (dated by TCRdb to about 2021). Background on the whole study: In this cohort, about 16 patients were treatment-naive and approximately ten were relapsed/refractory, while about 17 had unmutated IGHV. An average of about 260,000 productive templates and some 100,000 productive rearrangements was obtained per sample. Cryopreserved peripheral blood mononuclear cells were collected at three points: before therapy, at response, and at either sustained remission or disease progression. Every sample from remission and from progressive disease was obtained while the patients were still on ibrutinib. Responses were partial in 24 patients and complete in 2; after median approximately 69 months follow-up, around 15 stayed in remission and 12 progressed. Response samples were obtained after a median of approximately 12 months of treatment, with a range of about 6 to 36 months. Of the roughly 86 people in the trial, approximately 26 had longitudinal samples available.

Points the paper makes about the study in general: At ibrutinib response clonality went up, during sustained remission it held steady, and at progression it dropped back toward baseline. Baseline clonality exceeded that of age-matched healthy donors and correlated strongly with circulating CD8+ T-cell counts. Public clonotypes were rare and either contracted or stayed stable during treatment, and the rise in clonality at ibrutinib response reflected the expansion of private clonotypes. Sampling times were not matched between patients in sustained remission and patients whose disease was progressing, and lymph node repertoires were not examined.

The sequence came from a human donor with chronic lymphocytic leukemia. The chain was built from TRBV5-4 and TRBJ2-5; the D gene is tentatively TRBD1 or TRBD2, each matching 5 bases. Sequenced material: PBMCs, taken at disease progression, from a patient treated with ibrutinib. Read as DNA, the sequence is TGTGCCAGCAGCTGGCTGGGACCGCAAGAGACCCAGTACTTC. It specifies CASSWLGPQETQYF.